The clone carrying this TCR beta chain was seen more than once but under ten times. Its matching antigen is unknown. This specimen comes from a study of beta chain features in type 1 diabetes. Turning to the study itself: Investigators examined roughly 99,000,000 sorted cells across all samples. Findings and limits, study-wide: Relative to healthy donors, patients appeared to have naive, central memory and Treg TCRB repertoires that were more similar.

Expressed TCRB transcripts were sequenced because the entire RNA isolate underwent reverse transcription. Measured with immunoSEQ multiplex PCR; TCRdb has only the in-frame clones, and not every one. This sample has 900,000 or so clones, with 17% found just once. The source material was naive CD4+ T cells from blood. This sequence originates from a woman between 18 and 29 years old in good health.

CDR3 residues: CASSQDLRVSKTQYF. The CDR3 DNA reads as TGCGCCAGCAGCCAAGATTTAAGGGTCTCGAAGACCCAGTACTTC. The chain uses TRBV4-3 and TRBJ2-5, with D hard to call. V was cut by 0 bases and J by 6 bases, with 14 bases left in between. CDR3 length: 15 amino acids. The germline V gene has CDR1 LGHNA and CDR2 YSLEER.